This entry lists 15 T cell receptor beta chains sequenced from one sample in a study of T-cell memory formation after mild COVID-19. TCRdb processed the 5' RACE reads anew with MiXCR; each CDR3 protein has one entry. This table holds more than 300,000 distinct CDR3 sequences, around 15% found once. The sample comprised PBMCs or a T cell subset sorted from them (not recorded which). The receptor source for this set is a man aged 18 to 29 who had mild COVID-19 (a few samples of this study predate the infection). Cell type and time point are not known.

This clonotype has at least ten counts. This chain uses TRBV10-3 with TRBJ2-5; 7 bases agree with TRBD2. The CDR3 runs to 13 residues. Germline V lookup: CDR1 ENHRY, CDR2 SYGVKD. Losses at the gene ends were 5 bases for V and 0 bases for J; bases not matched to a gene: 0. In nucleotides, the CDR3 is TGTGCCATCAGTCGGGGGGACCAAGAGACCCAGTACTTC. Amino acids: CAISRGDQETQYF.

This clonotype was found a few times. The rearrangement joins TRBV29-1 to TRBJ2-7; TRBD1 matches at 9 bases. Germline values: CDR1 SQVTM, CDR2 ANQGSEA. Unmatched junction bases numbered 6, after V lost 4 bases and J lost 5 bases. This CDR3 region has 13 residues. The CDR3 protein is CSVGKQGANEQYF. CDR3 coding DNA: TGCAGCGTTGGGAAACAGGGGGCTAACGAGCAGTACTTC.

The sample holds many counts of this clonotype. The chain uses TRBV7-7 and TRBJ2-1; 9 nucleotides match TRBD2. The CDR3 contains 18 residues. The germline gives CDR1 SSHAT, CDR2 FNYEAQ (reference sequence). J was trimmed by 6 bases and V by 6 bases; bases with no gene match: 18. Here the CDR3 DNA reads TGTGCCAGCAGTCCTTATGGGACTAGCTCGTACTTCTTCAATGAGCAGTTCTTC. This gives the protein CASSPYGTSSYFFNEQFF. The whole variable domain, filled in from reference TRBV7-7 and TRBJ2-1, reads GAGVSQSPRYKVTKRGQDVTLRCDPISSHATLYWYQQALGQGPEFLTYFNYEAQPDKSGLPSDRFSAERPEGSISTLTIQRTEQRDSAMYRCASSPYGTSSYFFNEQFFGPGTRLTVL.

This clonotype came up a few times. The chain employs TRBV11-2 and TRBJ2-1; D gene unclear. This CDR3 comprises 15 residues. Trimming cost V 4 bases and J 0 bases, with 10 bases left between them. Germline values: CDR1 SGHAT, CDR2 FQNNGV. DNA of the CDR3: TGTGCCAGCAGCTCCCGTCTAAGCTCCTACAATGAGCAGTTCTTC. This translates into CASSSRLSSYNEQFF. Drawing the rest from reference TRBV11-2 and TRBJ2-1, the complete variable domain is EAGVAQSPRYKIIEKRQSVAFWCNPISGHATLYWYQQILGQGPKLLIQFQNNGVVDDSQLPKDRFSAERLKGVDSTLKIQPAKLEDSAVYLCASSSRLSSYNEQFFGPGTRLTVL.

This clonotype was detected only a few times. The gene calls are TRBV11-2 and TRBJ2-7; D is possibly TRBD1 (6 bases). Per the germline V gene, CDR1 is SGHAT and CDR2 is FQNNGV. The CDR3 contains 12 residues. The V end lost 5 bases, the J end lost 4 bases, and 9 bases lay between the germline ends. CDR3 region: CASSTTGYEQYF. The CDR3 coding sequence is TGTGCCAGCAGCACAACAGGGTACGAGCAGTACTTC.

This chain links TRBV7-9 with TRBJ2-1; D unclear. Germline V gives CDR1 SEHNR, CDR2 FQNEAQ (reference sequence). Trimming shortened V by 2 bases and J by 2 bases, and 4 bases separated the two germline ends. This CDR3 region has 13 residues. This chain's CDR3 is CASSLIAYNEQFF. Written as DNA, the CDR3 is TGTGCCAGCAGCTTAATAGCCTACAATGAGCAGTTCTTC.

The chain is built from TRBV5-1 and TRBJ2-7; D ambiguous. The CDR3 runs 13 residues. V was clipped by 0 bases and J by 5 bases, with 9 bases between them. CDR1 and CDR2 from the germline V gene are SGHRS and YFSETQ. CDR3 nucleotide sequence: TGCGCCAGCAGCTTGGGGGAAGGCCACGAGCAGTACGTC. As protein: CASSLGEGHEQYV.

This chain uses TRBV19 with TRBJ2-2; D unclear. V was pared by 7 bases and J by 0 bases, with 9 bases between. This CDR3 contains 14 residues. In germline, CDR1 is LNHDA, CDR2 SQIVND (reference sequence). The CDR3 reads CASTWAANTGELFF. The DNA of the CDR3 is TGTGCCAGTACATGGGCCGCGAACACCGGGGAGCTGTTTTTT.

The chain uses TRBV25-1 and TRBJ1-1; 9 nucleotides match TRBD1. CDR1 is MGHDK and CDR2 is SYGVNS in the germline V gene. The V gene end was trimmed by 5 bases and the J gene end by 0 bases; junction bases not matched to a gene: 1. The CDR3 length is 14 residues. Here the CDR3 DNA reads TGTGCCAGCAGTAGACAGGGGGTGAACACTGAAGCTTTCTTT. It encodes CASSRQGVNTEAFF.

This clonotype was seen only a few times. The CDR3 is CASSFGREQFF. CDR3 nucleotides: TGTGCCAGCAGCTTTGGACGGGAGCAGTTCTTC. The chain uses TRBV5-6 and TRBJ2-1; D unresolved. Trimming shortened V by 2 bases and J by 10 bases, and 7 bases separated the two germline ends. CDR3 length equals 11 residues. Germline lookup yields CDR1 SGHDT and CDR2 YYEEEE.

This clonotype was observed a few times. DNA of the CDR3: TGTGCCAGTTCTGGACAGGGGTTTAGGGAGCAGTACGTC. This translates into CASSGQGFREQYV. The rearrangement uses TRBV6-6 and TRBJ2-7, with 9 bases matching TRBD1. The ends lost 9 bases at V and 7 bases at J; junction bases unmatched: 10. CDR3 size: 13 residues. Germline V lookup: CDR1 MNHNY, CDR2 SVGAGI (reference sequence).

This clonotype was counted a few times. The V call is TRBV7-9, the J call TRBJ1-1; D gene ambiguous. The CDR3 totals 11 residues. Germline V gives CDR1 SEHNR, CDR2 FQNEAQ (reference sequence). The V end lost 8 bases, the J end lost 0 bases, and 4 bases lay between the germline ends. The CDR3, as DNA: TGTGCCAGCCAAATGAACACTGAAGCTTTCTTT. Translating it yields CASQMNTEAFF.

J is TRBJ2-7 and V is TRBV7-2, with D unresolved. Trimming removed 3 bases at V and 0 bases at J, with 6 bases between. The CDR3 consists of 13 residues. Germline V CDR1 and CDR2: SGHTA, FQGNSA. CDR3 coding DNA: TGTGCCAGCAGCTTTAGGAACTCCTACGAGCAGTACGTC. This gives the protein CASSFRNSYEQYV.

The genes are TRBV29-1 and TRBJ2-1; 7 positions agree with TRBD2. Trimming cost V 3 bases and J 8 bases; bases outside gene matches: 7. Germline assignment: CDR1 SQVTM and CDR2 ANQGSEA. This CDR3 region has 13 residues. CDR3 in DNA: TGCAGCGTTGAGGGGGGGGAACGATATGAGCAGTTCTTC. It codes for CSVEGGERYEQFF.

The genes are TRBV13 and TRBJ2-3, with TRBD1 identical over 10 bases. The trim removed 5 bases at V and 4 bases at J, leaving 9 bases unmatched. Germline V gene lookup returns CDR1 PRHDT and CDR2 FYEKMQ (reference sequence). The CDR3 has 16 amino acids. CDR3 nucleotides: TGTGCCAGCAGCGAAGCCGGGACAGGGGAGGCAGATACGCAGTATTTT. It encodes CASSEAGTGEADTQYF.